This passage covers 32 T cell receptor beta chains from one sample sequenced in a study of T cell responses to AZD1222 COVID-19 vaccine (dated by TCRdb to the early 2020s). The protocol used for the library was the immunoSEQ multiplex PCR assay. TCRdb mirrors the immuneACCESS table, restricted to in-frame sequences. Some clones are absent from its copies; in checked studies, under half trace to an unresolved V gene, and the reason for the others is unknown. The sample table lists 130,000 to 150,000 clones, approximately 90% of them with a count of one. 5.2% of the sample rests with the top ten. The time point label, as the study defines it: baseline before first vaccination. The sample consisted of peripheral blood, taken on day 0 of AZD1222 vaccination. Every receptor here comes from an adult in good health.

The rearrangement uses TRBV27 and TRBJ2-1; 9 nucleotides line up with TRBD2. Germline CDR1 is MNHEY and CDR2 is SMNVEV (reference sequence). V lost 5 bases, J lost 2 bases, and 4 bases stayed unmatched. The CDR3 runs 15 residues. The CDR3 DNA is TGTGCCAGCAGTCTACTAGCGGGTCCCTACAATGAGCAGTTCTTC. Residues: CASSLLAGPYNEQFF.

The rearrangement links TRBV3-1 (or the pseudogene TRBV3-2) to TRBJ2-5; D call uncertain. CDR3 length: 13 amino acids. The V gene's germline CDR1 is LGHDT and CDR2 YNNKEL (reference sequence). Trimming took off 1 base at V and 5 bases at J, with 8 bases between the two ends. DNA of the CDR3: TGTGCCAGCAGCCAAGGGGCGCCGGAGACCCAGTACTTC. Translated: CASSQGAPETQYF.

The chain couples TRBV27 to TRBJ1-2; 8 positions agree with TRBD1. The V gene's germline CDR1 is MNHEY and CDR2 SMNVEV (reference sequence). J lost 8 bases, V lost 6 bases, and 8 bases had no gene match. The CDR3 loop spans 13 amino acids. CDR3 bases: TGTGCCAGCAGACCCCAGGGGGCGGGAGGCTACACCTTC. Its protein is CASRPQGAGGYTF.

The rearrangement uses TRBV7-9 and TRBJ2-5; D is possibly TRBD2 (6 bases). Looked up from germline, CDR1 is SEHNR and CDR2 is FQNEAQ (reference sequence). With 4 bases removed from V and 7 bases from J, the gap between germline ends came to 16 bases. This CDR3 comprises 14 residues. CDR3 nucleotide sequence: TGTGCCAGCAGCTCCCGGGTTCACGGGGGGACCCAGTACTTC. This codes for CASSSRVHGGTQYF.

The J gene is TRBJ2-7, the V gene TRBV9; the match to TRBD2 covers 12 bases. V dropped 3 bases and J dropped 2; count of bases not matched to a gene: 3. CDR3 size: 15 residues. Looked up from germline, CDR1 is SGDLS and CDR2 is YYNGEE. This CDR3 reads CASSDGLAGTYEQYF. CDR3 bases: TGTGCCAGCAGCGATGGACTAGCGGGAACCTACGAGCAGTACTTC. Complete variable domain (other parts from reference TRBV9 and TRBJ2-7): DSGVTQTPKHLITATGQRVTLRCSPRSGDLSVYWYQQSLDQGLQFLIQYYNGEERAKGNILERFSAQQFPDLHSELNLSSLELGDSALYFCASSDGLAGTYEQYFGPGTRLTVT.

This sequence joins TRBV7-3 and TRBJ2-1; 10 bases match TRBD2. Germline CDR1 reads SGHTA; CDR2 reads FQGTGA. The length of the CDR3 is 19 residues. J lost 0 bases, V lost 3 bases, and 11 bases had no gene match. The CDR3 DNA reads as TGTGCCAGCAGCTTGAGTCGGACCGGGACTAGCGTCTCCTACAATGAGCAGTTCTTC. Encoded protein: CASSLSRTGTSVSYNEQFF.

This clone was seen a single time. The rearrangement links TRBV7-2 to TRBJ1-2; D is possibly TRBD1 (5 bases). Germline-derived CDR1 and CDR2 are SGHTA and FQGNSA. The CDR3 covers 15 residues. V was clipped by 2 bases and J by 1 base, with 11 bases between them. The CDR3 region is CASSLSRDLNYGYTF. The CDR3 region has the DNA TGTGCCAGCAGCTTAAGCAGGGACCTTAACTATGGCTACACCTTC.

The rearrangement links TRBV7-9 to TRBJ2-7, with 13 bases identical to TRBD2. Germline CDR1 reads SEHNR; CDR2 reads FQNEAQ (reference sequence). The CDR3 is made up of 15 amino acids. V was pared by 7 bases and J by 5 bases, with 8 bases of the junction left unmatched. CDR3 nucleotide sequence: TGTGCCAGCACCAACAAGGGACTAGCGGGACACGAGCAGTACTTC. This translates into CASTNKGLAGHEQYF. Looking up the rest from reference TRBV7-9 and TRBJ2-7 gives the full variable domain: DTGVSQNPRHKITKRGQNVTFRCDPISEHNRLYWYRQTLGQGPEFLTYFQNEAQLEKSRLLSDRFSAERPKGSFSTLEIQRTEQGDSAMYLCASTNKGLAGHEQYFGPGTRLTVT.

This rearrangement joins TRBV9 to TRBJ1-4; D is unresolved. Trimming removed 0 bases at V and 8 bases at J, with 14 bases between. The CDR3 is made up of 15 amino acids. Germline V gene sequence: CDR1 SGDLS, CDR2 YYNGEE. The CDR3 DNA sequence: TGTGCCAGCAGCGTAGGGGGAAGTTTCCAAGAAAAACTGTTTTTT. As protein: CASSVGGSFQEKLFF.

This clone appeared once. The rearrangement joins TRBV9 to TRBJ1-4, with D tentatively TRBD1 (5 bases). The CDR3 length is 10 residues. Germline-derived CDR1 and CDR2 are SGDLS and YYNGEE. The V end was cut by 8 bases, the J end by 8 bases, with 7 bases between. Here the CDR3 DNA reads TGTGCCAGTGGGGGGGAAAAACTGTTTTTT. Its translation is CASGGEKLFF.

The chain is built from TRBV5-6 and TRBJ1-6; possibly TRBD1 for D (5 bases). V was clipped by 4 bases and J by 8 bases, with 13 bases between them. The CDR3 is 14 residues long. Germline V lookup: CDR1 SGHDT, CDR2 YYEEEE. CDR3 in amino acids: CASSASAGDSPLHF. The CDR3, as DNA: TGTGCCAGCAGCGCAAGCGCGGGGGATTCACCCCTCCACTTT.

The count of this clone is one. DNA for the CDR3: TGTGCCAGCAGCTTAGTGGTGAACACTGAAGCTTTCTTT. Translating it yields CASSLVVNTEAFF. The rearrangement links TRBV7-9 to TRBJ1-1, with D unresolved. This CDR3 comprises 13 residues. V lost 1 base, J lost 0 bases, and 3 bases lay in between. Germline V CDR1 and CDR2: SEHNR, FQNEAQ (reference sequence).

The DNA of the CDR3 is TGTGCCAGCAGTTACGCCGAGGGGGATTGGCCCCAGCATTTT. It translates to CASSYAEGDWPQHF. This chain uses TRBV6-6 with TRBJ1-5; D might be TRBD1 (6 bases). Trimming removed 2 bases at V and 9 bases at J, with 14 bases between. Germline V CDR1 and CDR2: MNHNY, SVGAGI (reference sequence). This CDR3 comprises 14 residues.

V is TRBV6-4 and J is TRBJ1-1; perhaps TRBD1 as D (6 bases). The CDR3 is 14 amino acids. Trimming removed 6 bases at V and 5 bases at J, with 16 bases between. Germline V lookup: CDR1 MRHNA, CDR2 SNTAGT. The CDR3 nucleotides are TGTGCCAGCAGACTAACCCCGGGACATACTGAAGCTTTCTTT. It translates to CASRLTPGHTEAFF.

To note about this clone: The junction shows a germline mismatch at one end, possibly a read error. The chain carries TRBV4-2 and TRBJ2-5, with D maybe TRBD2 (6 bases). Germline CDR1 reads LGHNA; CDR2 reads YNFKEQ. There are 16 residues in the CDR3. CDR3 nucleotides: TGTCCCAGTAAAAGGAGGAGGGACTGGACCAAAGAGACCCAGTACTTC. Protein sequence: CPSKRRRDWTKETQYF.

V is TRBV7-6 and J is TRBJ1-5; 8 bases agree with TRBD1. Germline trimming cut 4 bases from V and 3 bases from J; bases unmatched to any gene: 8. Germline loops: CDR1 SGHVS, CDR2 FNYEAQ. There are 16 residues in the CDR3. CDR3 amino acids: CASSSSQDRVNQPQHF. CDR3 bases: TGTGCCAGCAGCTCTTCCCAGGACAGGGTCAATCAGCCCCAGCATTTT. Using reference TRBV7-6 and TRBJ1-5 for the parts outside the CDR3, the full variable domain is GAGVSQSPRYKVTKRGQDVALRCDPISGHVSLYWYRQALGQGPEFLTYFNYEAQQDKSGLPNDRFSAERPEGSISTLTIQRTEQRDSAMYRCASSSSQDRVNQPQHFGDGTRLSIL.

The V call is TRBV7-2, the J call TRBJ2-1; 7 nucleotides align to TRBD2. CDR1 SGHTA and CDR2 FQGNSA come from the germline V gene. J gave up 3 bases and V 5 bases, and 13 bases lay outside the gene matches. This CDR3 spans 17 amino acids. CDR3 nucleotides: TGTGCCAGCAGCCTAGGACCGGGAGGCCCTAGCTACAATGAGCAGTTCTTC. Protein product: CASSLGPGGPSYNEQFF.

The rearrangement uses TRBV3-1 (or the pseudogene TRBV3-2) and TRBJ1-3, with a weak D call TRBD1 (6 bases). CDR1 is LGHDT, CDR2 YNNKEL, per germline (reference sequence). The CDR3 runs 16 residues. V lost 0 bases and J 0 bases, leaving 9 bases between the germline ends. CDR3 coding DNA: TGTGCCAGCAGCCAAGACGGGGGCATCTCTGGAAACACCATATATTTT. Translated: CASSQDGGISGNTIYF.

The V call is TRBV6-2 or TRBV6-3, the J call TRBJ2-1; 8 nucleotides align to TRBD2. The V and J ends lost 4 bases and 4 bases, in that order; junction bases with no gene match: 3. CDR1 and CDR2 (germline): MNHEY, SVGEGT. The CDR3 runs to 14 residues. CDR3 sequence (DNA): TGTGCCAGCAGTTGGACTAGCAGTTACAATGAGCAGTTCTTC. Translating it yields CASSWTSSYNEQFF.

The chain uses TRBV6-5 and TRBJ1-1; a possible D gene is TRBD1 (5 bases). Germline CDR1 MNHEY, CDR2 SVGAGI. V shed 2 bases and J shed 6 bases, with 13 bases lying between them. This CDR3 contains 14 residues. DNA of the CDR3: TGTGCCAGCAGTTACACCGCGGACATTTCTGAAGCTTTCTTT. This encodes CASSYTADISEAFF.

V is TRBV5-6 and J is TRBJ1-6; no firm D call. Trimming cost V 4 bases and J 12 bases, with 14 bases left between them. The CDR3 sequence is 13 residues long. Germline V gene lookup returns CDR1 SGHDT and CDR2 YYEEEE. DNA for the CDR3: TGTGCCAGCAGCACCGGACCGCCAGGACCCCTCCACTTT. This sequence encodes CASSTGPPGPLHF. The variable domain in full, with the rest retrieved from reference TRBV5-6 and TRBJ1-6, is DAGVTQSPTHLIKTRGQQVTLRCSPKSGHDTVSWYQQALGQGPQFIFQYYEEEERQRGNFPDRFSGHQFPNYSSELNVNALLLGDSALYLCASSTGPPGPLHFGNGTRLTVT.

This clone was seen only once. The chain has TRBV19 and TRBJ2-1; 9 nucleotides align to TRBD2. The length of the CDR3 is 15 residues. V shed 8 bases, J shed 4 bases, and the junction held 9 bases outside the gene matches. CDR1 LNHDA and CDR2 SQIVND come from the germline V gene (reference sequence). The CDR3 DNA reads TGTGCCAGTGAAGGGAGCGGGGGGCCATACAATGAGCAGTTCTTC. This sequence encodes CASEGSGGPYNEQFF. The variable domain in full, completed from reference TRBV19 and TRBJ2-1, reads DGGITQSPKYLFRKEGQNVTLSCEQNLNHDAMYWYRQDPGQGLRLIYYSQIVNDFQKGDIAEGYSVSREKKESFPLTVTSAQKNPTAFYLCASEGSGGPYNEQFFGPGTRLTVL.

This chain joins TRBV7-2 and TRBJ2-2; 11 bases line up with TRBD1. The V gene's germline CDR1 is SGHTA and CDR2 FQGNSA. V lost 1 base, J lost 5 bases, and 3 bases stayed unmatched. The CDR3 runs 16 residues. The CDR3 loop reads CASSLGTGGGTGELFF. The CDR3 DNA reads TGTGCCAGCAGCTTAGGGACAGGGGGCGGTACCGGGGAGCTGTTTTTT.

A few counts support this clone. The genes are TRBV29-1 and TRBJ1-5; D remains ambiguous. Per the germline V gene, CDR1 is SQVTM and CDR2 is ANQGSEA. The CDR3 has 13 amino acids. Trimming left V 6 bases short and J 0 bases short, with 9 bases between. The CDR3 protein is CSVRLSSNQPQHF. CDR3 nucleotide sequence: TGCAGCGTCCGTCTTAGTAGCAATCAGCCCCAGCATTTT.

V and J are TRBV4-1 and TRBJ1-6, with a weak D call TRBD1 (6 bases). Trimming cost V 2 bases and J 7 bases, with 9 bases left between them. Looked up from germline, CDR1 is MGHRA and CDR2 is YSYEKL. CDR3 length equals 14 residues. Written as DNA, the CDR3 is TGCGCCAGCAGCCAAATCAGGGGAAATTCACCCCTCCACTTT. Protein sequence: CASSQIRGNSPLHF.

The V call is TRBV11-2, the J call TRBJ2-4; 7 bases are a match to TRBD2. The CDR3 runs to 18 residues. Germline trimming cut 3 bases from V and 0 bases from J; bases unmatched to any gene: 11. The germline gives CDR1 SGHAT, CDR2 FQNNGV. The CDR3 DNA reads TGTGCCAGCAGCTTCTACCCGGACGGCGGGAGAGCCAAAAACATTCAGTACTTC. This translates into CASSFYPDGGRAKNIQYF.

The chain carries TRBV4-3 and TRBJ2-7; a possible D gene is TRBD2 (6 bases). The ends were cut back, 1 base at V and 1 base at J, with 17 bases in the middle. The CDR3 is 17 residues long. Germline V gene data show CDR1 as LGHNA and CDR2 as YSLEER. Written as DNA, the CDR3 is TGCGCCAGCAGCCAAGGGCTGACGGGAGTGGAGTCCTACGAGCAGTACTTC. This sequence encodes CASSQGLTGVESYEQYF.

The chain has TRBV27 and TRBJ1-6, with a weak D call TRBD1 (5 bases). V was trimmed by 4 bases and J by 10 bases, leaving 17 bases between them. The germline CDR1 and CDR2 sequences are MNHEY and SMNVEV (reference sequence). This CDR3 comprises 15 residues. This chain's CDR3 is CASSYKANQGSPLHF. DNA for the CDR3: TGTGCCAGCAGTTATAAAGCGAACCAGGGATCACCCCTCCACTTT.

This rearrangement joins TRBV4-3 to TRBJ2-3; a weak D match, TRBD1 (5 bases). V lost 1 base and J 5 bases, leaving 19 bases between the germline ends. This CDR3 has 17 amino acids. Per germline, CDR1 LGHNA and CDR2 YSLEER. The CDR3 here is CASSQAPLGDGGDTQYF. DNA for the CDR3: TGCGCCAGCAGCCAAGCGCCCCTAGGGGATGGTGGAGATACGCAGTATTTT.

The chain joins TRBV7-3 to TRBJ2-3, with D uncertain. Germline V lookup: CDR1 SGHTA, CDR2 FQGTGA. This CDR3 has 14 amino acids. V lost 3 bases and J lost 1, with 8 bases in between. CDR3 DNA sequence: TGTGCCAGCAGCTTCGGCGGTCGCACAGATACGCAGTATTTT. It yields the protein CASSFGGRTDTQYF.

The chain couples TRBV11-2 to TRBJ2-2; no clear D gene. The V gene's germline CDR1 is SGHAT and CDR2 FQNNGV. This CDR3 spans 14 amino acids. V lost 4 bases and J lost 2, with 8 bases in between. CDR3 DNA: TGTGCCAGCAGCTCAGTCCTAAACACCGGGGAGCTGTTTTTT. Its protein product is CASSSVLNTGELFF. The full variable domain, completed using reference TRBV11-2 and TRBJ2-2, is EAGVAQSPRYKIIEKRQSVAFWCNPISGHATLYWYQQILGQGPKLLIQFQNNGVVDDSQLPKDRFSAERLKGVDSTLKIQPAKLEDSAVYLCASSSVLNTGELFFGEGSRLTVL.

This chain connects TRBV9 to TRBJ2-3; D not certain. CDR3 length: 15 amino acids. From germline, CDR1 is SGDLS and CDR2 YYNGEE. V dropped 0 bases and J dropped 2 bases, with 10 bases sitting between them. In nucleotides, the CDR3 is TGTGCCAGCAGCGTAGGCAGTACCGCCACAGATACGCAGTATTTT. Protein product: CASSVGSTATDTQYF.